This entry lists 10 T cell receptor beta chains sequenced from one sample in a study of OX40 agonist ivuxolimab in advanced cancers. This table comes from immunoSEQ multiplex PCR, and its TCRdb copy is limited to in-frame clones, with some not included. The sample carries around 57,000 clones, 86% recorded once. The sample consisted of CD4+ or CD8+ T cells sorted from blood, taken in a trial of the OX40 agonist ivuxolimab. These TCRs come from an adult with an advanced solid tumor such as melanoma, head and neck, liver or kidney cancer.

The rearrangement links TRBV20-1 to TRBJ1-2; weak D call: TRBD1 (6 bases). Trimming left V 3 bases short and J 8 bases short, with 10 bases between. The V gene's germline CDR1 is DFQATT and CDR2 SNEGSKA (reference sequence). The CDR3 spans 11 residues. The CDR3 is CSASTGQGYTF. The CDR3 region has the DNA TGCAGTGCTAGTACAGGGCAGGGCTACACCTTC.

The chain is built from TRBV11-2 and TRBJ1-1; 8 bases match TRBD1. The CDR3 is made up of 13 amino acids. Germline assignment: CDR1 SGHAT and CDR2 FQNNGV. V was pared by 5 bases and J by 3 bases, with 2 bases of the junction left unmatched. The CDR3 protein is CASSLQGDTEAFF. In nucleotides, the CDR3 is TGTGCCAGCAGCCTACAGGGGGACACTGAAGCTTTCTTT.

The rearrangement links TRBV2 to TRBJ1-5, with D perhaps TRBD1 (6 bases). V lost 4 bases to trimming and J lost 4 bases, with 14 bases between them. This CDR3 comprises 15 residues. CDR1 and CDR2 from the germline V gene are SNHLY and FYNNEI. Here the CDR3 DNA reads TGTGCCAGCAGTGCCGGGACACCCGAAAATCAGCCCCAGCATTTT. Protein: CASSAGTPENQPQHF. The entire variable domain, with the rest obtained from reference TRBV2 and TRBJ1-5, is as follows: EPEVTQTPSHQVTQMGQEVILRCVPISNHLYFYWYRQILGQKVEFLVSFYNNEISEKSEIFDDQFSVERPDGSNFTLKIRSTKLEDSAMYFCASSAGTPENQPQHFGDGTRLSIL.

This chain joins TRBV19 and TRBJ1-4; 8 nucleotides line up with TRBD1. Germline lookup yields CDR1 LNHDA and CDR2 SQIVND (reference sequence). The CDR3 has 15 amino acids. The ends lost 3 bases at V and 8 bases at J; junction bases unmatched: 8. Here the CDR3 reads CASSITRGQWEKLFF. The CDR3 DNA reads as TGTGCCAGTAGTATCACCAGGGGGCAATGGGAAAAACTGTTTTTT.

This clone has a single count. This chain links TRBV6-1 with TRBJ1-5; 8 nucleotides line up with TRBD1. Trimming at V came to 3 bases and at J to 5 bases, leaving 6 bases not matched to a gene. This CDR3 is built from 15 residues. CDR1 is MNHNS, CDR2 SASEGT, per germline. CDR3 bases: TGTGCCAGCAGTGACCGGACAGGGTTTGATCAGCCCCAGCATTTT. This codes for CASSDRTGFDQPQHF.

The CDR3: CASTRTSGSSYEQYF. CDR3 in DNA: TGTGCCAGCACGAGGACTAGCGGGAGCTCCTACGAGCAGTACTTC. The V and J genes are TRBV2 and TRBJ2-7, with TRBD2 matching 13 bases. Germline V CDR1 and CDR2: SNHLY, FYNNEI. The CDR3 extends over 15 amino acids. With 7 bases clipped from V and 0 bases from J, the junction kept 3 bases outside the gene matches.

The chain has TRBV19 and TRBJ2-1; maybe TRBD2 (6 bases). V was pared by 3 bases and J by 4 bases, with 13 bases between. Looked up from germline, CDR1 is LNHDA and CDR2 is SQIVND (reference sequence). The length of the CDR3 is 15 residues. The CDR3, as DNA: TGTGCCAGTAGTATCTCGGCGGGAATTTACAATGAGCAGTTCTTC. Protein product: CASSISAGIYNEQFF.

The chain carries TRBV7-9 and TRBJ2-1, with 8 bases aligning to TRBD1. CDR1 is SEHNR and CDR2 is FQNEAQ in the germline V gene (reference sequence). The trim removed 6 bases at V and 13 bases at J, leaving 8 bases unmatched. This CDR3 comprises 12 residues. CDR3 coding DNA: TGTGCCAGCAGATCGGGACAGGCGTCACAGTTCTTC. It yields the protein CASRSGQASQFF.

This chain connects TRBV18 to TRBJ2-4; 7 nucleotides agree with TRBD1. This CDR3 has 15 residues. Germline CDR1 is KGHSH and CDR2 is LQKENI. With 1 base clipped from V and 1 base from J, the junction kept 1 base outside the gene matches. CDR3 coding DNA: TGTGCCAGCTCACCACAGGGGGCGGCCAAAAACATTCAGTACTTC. This translates into CASSPQGAAKNIQYF.

Note on this clone: Other DNA sequences from this sample encode an identical CDR3 as well. V and J are TRBV14 and TRBJ1-1, with no clear D. The CDR3 contains 13 residues. The germline V and J ends were trimmed by 0 bases and 2 bases, with 4 bases remaining between them. Looked up from germline, CDR1 is SGHDN and CDR2 is FVKESK. The CDR3 DNA reads as TGTGCCAGCAGCCAAGAACTTAACACTGAAGCTTTCTTT. Its translation: CASSQELNTEAFF.